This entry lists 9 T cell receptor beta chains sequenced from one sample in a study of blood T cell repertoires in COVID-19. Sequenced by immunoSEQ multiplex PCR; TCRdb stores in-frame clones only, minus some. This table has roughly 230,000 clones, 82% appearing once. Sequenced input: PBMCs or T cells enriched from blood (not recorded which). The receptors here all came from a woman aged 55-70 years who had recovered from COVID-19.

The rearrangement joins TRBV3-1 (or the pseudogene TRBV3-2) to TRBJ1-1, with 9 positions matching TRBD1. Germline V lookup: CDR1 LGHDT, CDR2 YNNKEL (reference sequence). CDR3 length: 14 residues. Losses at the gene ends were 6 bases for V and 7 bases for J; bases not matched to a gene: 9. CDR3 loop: CASRLGQGGYEAFF. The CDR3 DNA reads TGTGCCAGCAGGTTGGGACAGGGAGGTTATGAAGCTTTCTTT.

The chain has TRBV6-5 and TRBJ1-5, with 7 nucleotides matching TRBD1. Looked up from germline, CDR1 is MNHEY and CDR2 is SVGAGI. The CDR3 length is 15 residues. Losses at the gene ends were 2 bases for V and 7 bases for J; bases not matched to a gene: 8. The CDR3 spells CASSYTTGVGQPQHF. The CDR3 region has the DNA TGTGCCAGCAGTTACACTACAGGGGTAGGGCAGCCCCAGCATTTT.

The CDR3 bases are TGTGCCATCAAGCCGGACGCGGGTTCCTCTGGAAACACCATATATTTT. Translating it yields CAIKPDAGSSGNTIYF. The chain combines TRBV10-3 with TRBJ1-3, with D uncertain. CDR3 length equals 16 residues. The V end lost 7 bases, the J end lost 0 bases, and 16 bases lay between the germline ends. Germline values: CDR1 ENHRY, CDR2 SYGVKD.

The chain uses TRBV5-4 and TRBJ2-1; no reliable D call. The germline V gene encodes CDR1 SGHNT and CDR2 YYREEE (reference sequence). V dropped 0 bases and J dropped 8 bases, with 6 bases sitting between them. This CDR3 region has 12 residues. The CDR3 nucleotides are TGTGCCAGCAGCTTGGCGGGTTATGAGCAGTTCTTC. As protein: CASSLAGYEQFF.

CDR3 residues: CASSIDPPQGAGGYTF. CDR3 in DNA: TGTGCCAGTAGTATAGACCCCCCACAGGGGGCAGGTGGCTACACCTTC. This rearrangement joins TRBV19 to TRBJ1-2, with 9 bases lining up with TRBD1. Per the germline V gene, CDR1 is LNHDA and CDR2 is SQIVND (reference sequence). The CDR3 has 16 amino acids. V gave up 0 bases and J gave up 7 bases; unmatched junction bases: 9.

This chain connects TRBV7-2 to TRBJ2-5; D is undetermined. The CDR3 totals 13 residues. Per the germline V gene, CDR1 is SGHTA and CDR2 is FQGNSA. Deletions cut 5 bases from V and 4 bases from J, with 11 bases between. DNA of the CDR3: TGTGCCAGCAGCCCCAGACCGGGAGAGACCCAGTACTTC. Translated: CASSPRPGETQYF.

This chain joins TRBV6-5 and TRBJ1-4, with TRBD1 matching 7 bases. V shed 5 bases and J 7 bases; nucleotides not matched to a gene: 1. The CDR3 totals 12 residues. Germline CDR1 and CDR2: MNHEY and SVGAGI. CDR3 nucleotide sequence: TGTGCCAGCAGTAGGACAGGTGAAAAACTGTTTTTT. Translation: CASSRTGEKLFF.

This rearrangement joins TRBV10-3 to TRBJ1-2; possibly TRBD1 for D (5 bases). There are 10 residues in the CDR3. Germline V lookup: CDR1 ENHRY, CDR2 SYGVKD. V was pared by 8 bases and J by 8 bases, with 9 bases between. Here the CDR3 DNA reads TGTGCCATCGGGGGGGAAGGCTACACCTTC. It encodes CAIGGEGYTF.

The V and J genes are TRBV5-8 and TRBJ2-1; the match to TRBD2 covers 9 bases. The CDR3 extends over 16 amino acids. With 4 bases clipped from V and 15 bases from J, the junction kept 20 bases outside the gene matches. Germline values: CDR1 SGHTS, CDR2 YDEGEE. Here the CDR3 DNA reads TGTGCCAGCAGCCGGCGGTTAGGAGCGGGAGGTCCCGGGGGGTTCTTC. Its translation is CASSRRLGAGGPGGFF.